The 5 T cell receptor beta chains below all came from one sample that was sequenced in a study of cytomegalovirus exposure and HLA in healthy donors (dated by TCRdb to about 2017). Library method: the immunoSEQ multiplex PCR assay. For the multiplex PCR, a mixture combining 60 forward primers for TCR Vbeta segments and 13 reverse primers for TCR Jbeta segments was used. Not all clones reach the TCRdb copy of this immuneACCESS table, which keeps in-frame sequences only. Checked studies attribute under half of the gap to unresolved V genes and leave the rest unexplained. This sample holds hundreds of thousands of clones; 70% to 80% were observed only once. The leading ten clones occupy around 4% of the sample. The sequenced sample consisted of PBMCs. The origin of the receptors is a male donor in good health and CMV-seronegative.

The V and J genes are TRBV5-4 and TRBJ2-7; TRBD1 aligns across 7 bases. Germline V gene sequence: CDR1 SGHNT, CDR2 YYREEE (reference sequence). The V gene end was trimmed by 0 bases and the J gene end by 9 bases; junction bases not matched to a gene: 9. The CDR3 has 14 residues. The CDR3 sequence: CASSLEGQAGPQYF. The CDR3 DNA reads TGTGCCAGCAGCTTGGAAGGACAGGCAGGCCCGCAGTACTTC.

This clone was seen a single time. This chain joins TRBV27 and TRBJ2-7; 10 bases map to TRBD1. CDR1 and CDR2 (germline): MNHEY, SMNVEV (reference sequence). V dropped 6 bases and J dropped 2; count of bases not matched to a gene: 7. The CDR3 is made up of 15 amino acids. The CDR3: CASRDRDRGPYEQYF. In DNA, the CDR3 is TGTGCCAGCAGGGATCGGGACAGGGGTCCCTACGAGCAGTACTTC.

The rearrangement uses TRBV6-5 and TRBJ2-3; TRBD1 might be the D (5 bases). Germline V gene sequence: CDR1 MNHEY, CDR2 SVGAGI. This CDR3 comprises 12 residues. V lost 5 bases, J lost 5 bases, and 8 bases lay in between. In DNA form, the CDR3 reads TGTGCCAGCAGTCCTACAGGAGATACGCAGTATTTT. Encoded protein: CASSPTGDTQYF.

V usage is TRBV7-2 and J usage is TRBJ2-5, with 7 bases matching TRBD1. The J call is in doubt because the DNA end fits TRBJ2-7 better. This CDR3 has 16 residues. Germline V gene sequence: CDR1 SGHTA, CDR2 FQGNSA. The CDR3 nucleotides read TGTGCCAGCAGCTTAGAGGCAGGGGGTTATACTTACGAGCAGTACTTC. Residues: CASSLEAGGYTYEQYF.

The V and J genes are TRBV28 and TRBJ2-7; TRBD1 agrees at 12 bases. The trim removed 2 bases at V and 2 bases at J, leaving 1 base unmatched. Germline V lookup: CDR1 MDHEN, CDR2 SYDVKM. The CDR3 length is 15 residues. This CDR3 reads CASSLGTGGPYEQYF. The CDR3 DNA sequence: TGTGCCAGCAGTTTAGGGACAGGGGGCCCCTACGAGCAGTACTTC.